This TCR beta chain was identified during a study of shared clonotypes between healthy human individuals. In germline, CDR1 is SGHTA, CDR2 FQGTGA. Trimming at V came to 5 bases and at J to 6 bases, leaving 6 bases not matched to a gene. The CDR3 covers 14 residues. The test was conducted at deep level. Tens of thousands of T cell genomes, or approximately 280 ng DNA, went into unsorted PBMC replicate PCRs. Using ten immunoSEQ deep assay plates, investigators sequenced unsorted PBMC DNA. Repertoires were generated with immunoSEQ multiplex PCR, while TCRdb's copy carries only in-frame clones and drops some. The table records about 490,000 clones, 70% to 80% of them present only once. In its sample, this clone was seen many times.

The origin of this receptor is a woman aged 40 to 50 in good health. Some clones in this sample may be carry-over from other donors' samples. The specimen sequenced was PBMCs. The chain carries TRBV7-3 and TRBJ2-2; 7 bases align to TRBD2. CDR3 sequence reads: CASSRDYPPGELFF. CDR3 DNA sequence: TGTGCCAGCAGCCGGGACTACCCCCCCGGGGAGCTGTTTTTT.